Listed below are T cell receptor beta chains from one sample, sequenced in a study of CD4 T cells in relation to SARS-CoV-2 and coronaviruses. The method was immunoSEQ multiplex PCR; TCRdb's version includes in-frame clones alone and lacks a portion of them. Here the sample spans 58,000 or so clones, 90% to 95% being singletons. Specimen: naive CD4+ T cells from PBMCs. All receptors derive from an adult with COVID-19. The CDR3 runs from the conserved cysteine through the conserved F or W. A D gene is named only where the DNA matches it firmly. Expanded clones are given a class, and other clones once, few, many or no size at all.

NA,TRBV5-1,TRBJ2-1,TRBD2,TGCGCCAGCAGTATGACTAGCGGGAGCGATAAGCAGTTCTTC,CASSMTSGSDKQFF
NA,TRBV4-1,TRBJ2-3,TRBD1,TGCGCCAGTCGAGCCACCGGGACAGGCCGCACAGATACGCAGTATTTT,CASRATGTGRTDTQYF
NA,TRBV10-3,TRBJ2-2,NA,TGTGCCATCAGTGAGTCGACTTCAGCCGGGGAGCTGTTTTTT,CAISESTSAGELFF
NA,TRBV5-4,TRBJ1-3,NA,TGTGCCAGCAGCCAGCACCTCGGGGCAAGCTCTGGAAACACCATATATTTT,CASSQHLGASSGNTIYF
few,TRBV7-9,TRBJ1-1,NA,TGTGCCAGCAGCTACCTAACCAGACAGGAGGTTGAAGCTTTCTTT,CASSYLTRQEVEAFF
NA,TRBV2,TRBJ2-3,NA,TGTGCCAGCAGTGACGGTTGGCCAGATACGCAGTATTTT,CASSDGWPDTQYF
NA,TRBV12-1,TRBJ2-3,NA,TGTGCCAGCAGGTCCCATTCTAGCGGGAGGGTCCCAGATACGCAGTATTTT,CASRSHSSGRVPDTQYF
NA,TRBV28,TRBJ1-3,NA,TGTGCCTGCTACGACCGCCACTCTGGAAACACCATATATTTT,CACYDRHSGNTIYF
NA,TRBV6-6,TRBJ1-2,NA,TGTGCCAGCGAGGACCGGCTGGGTAGGGGCTATGGCTACACCTTC,CASEDRLGRGYGYTF
once,TRBV19,TRBJ2-4,NA,TGTGCCAGTAGTATACTAGCAGAGAGGGACAAAAACATTCAGTACTTC,CASSILAERDKNIQYF